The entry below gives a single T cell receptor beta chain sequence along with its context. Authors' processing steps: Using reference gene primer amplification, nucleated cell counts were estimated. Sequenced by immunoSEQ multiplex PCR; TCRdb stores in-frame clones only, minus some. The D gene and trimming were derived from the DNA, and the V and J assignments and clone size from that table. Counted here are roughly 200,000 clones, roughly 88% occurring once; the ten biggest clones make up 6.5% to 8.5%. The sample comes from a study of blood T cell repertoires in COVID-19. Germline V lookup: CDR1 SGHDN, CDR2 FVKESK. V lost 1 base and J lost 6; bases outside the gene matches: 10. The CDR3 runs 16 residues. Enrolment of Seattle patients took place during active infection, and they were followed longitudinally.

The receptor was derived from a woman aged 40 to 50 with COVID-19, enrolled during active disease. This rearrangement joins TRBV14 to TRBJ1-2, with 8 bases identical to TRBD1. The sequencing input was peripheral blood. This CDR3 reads CASSQVRTGYLDGYTF. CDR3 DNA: TGTGCCAGCAGCCAAGTGAGGACAGGGTACTTGGATGGCTACACCTTC.